These 18 T cell receptor beta chains were all obtained from the same sample, sequenced in a study of blood T cells in healthy people across ages. PCR was performed a second time for roughly 7 to 11 cycles using a sample-barcoded 5' primer and a J-beta primer mix. MiXCR, run by TCRdb on the 5' RACE reads, gives a single entry per CDR3 protein. The sample holds about 830,000 distinct CDR3 sequences; approximately 59% are singletons and the top ten take 28%. Input material: blood. These receptor sequences come from a man aged 30 to 45 in good health.

The rearrangement links TRBV29-1 to TRBJ2-5, with D maybe TRBD2 (5 bases). Trimming stripped 4 bases from V and 3 bases from J, with 12 bases between. The CDR3 loop spans 13 amino acids. The germline gives CDR1 SQVTM, CDR2 ANQGSEA. In nucleotides, the CDR3 is TGCAGCGTTGCTAGCCAGCCAGAAGAGACCCAGTACTTC. It yields the protein CSVASQPEETQYF. The full variable domain, in which reference TRBV29-1 and TRBJ2-5 provide the parts outside the CDR3, is SAVISQKPSRDICQRGTSLTIQCQVDSQVTMMFWYRQQPGQSLTLIATANQGSEATYESGFVIDKFPISRPNLTFSTLTVSNMSPEDSSIYLCSVASQPEETQYFGPGTRLLVL.

V and J are TRBV7-2 and TRBJ2-4; 8 nucleotides agree with TRBD1. The closer fit of TRBJ2-7 to the DNA end suggests the J call may be wrong. The germline gives CDR1 SGHTA, CDR2 FQGNSA. The CDR3 is made up of 15 amino acids. CDR3 nucleotide sequence: TGTGCCAGCAGCGCTACCGGGACAGGACTTCACGAGCAGTACTTC. It encodes CASSATGTGLHEQYF.

This clonotype has ten or more counts. V is TRBV2 and J is TRBJ2-5; D possibly corresponds to TRBD2 (6 bases). The germline V gene has CDR1 SNHLY and CDR2 FYNNEI. V was cut by 3 bases and J by 5 bases, with 13 bases left in between. The CDR3 is 14 residues long. CDR3 sequence reads: CASSDQGTPETQYF. CDR3 DNA: TGTGCCAGCAGTGATCAAGGGACTCCGGAGACCCAGTACTTC.

The chain is built from TRBV7-9 and TRBJ1-1; 8 bases match TRBD1. The CDR3 has 15 amino acids. Germline trimming cut 5 bases from V and 2 bases from J; bases unmatched to any gene: 7. Germline V lookup: CDR1 SEHNR, CDR2 FQNEAQ (reference sequence). CDR3 bases: TGTGCCAGCAGCAGACTACAGGGGGGCAACACTGAAGCTTTCTTT. Encoded protein: CASSRLQGGNTEAFF.

This clonotype appeared a few times. The CDR3 nucleotides are TGCGCCAGCAGCACTTGGGGTCGGGGGGCGGGCATTCAGTACTTC. Translation gives CASSTWGRGAGIQYF. The chain has TRBV4-3 and TRBJ2-4; tentatively, D is TRBD2 (7 bases). Trimming removed 5 bases from V and 9 bases from J, with 20 bases in between. The CDR3 has 15 amino acids. CDR1 is LGHNA and CDR2 is YSLEER in the germline V gene.

The chain uses TRBV5-4 and TRBJ1-2; D not certain. Germline V gene sequence: CDR1 SGHNT, CDR2 YYREEE (reference sequence). V lost 0 bases to trimming and J lost 2 bases, with 8 bases between them. The CDR3 contains 14 residues. DNA of the CDR3: TGTGCCAGCAGCTTGGACGCTAAAAACTATGGCTACACCTTC. Its protein product is CASSLDAKNYGYTF.

This chain joins TRBV7-2 and TRBJ1-2, with TRBD1 as a possible D gene (6 bases). V lost 4 bases and J 4 bases, leaving 16 bases between the germline ends. The germline V gene encodes CDR1 SGHTA and CDR2 FQGNSA. CDR3 length: 15 residues. CDR3 DNA: TGTGCCAGCAGCTCCCTTGTGGGACACCCCTATGGCTACACCTTC. Translating it yields CASSSLVGHPYGYTF.

This clonotype was seen more than once but under ten times. V usage is TRBV12-2 and J usage is TRBJ2-4. TRBV12-2 is deemed a pseudogene. The CDR3 sequence is 15 residues long. The CDR3 sequence: CASRLDGLAKNIQYF. CDR3 bases: TGTGCAAGTCGCTTAGACGGACTAGCCAAAAACATTCAGTACTTC.

This clonotype was seen a few times. The chain employs TRBV29-1 and TRBJ2-7, with D perhaps TRBD1 (6 bases). This CDR3 is 13 amino acids long. V was pared by 6 bases and J by 3 bases, with 15 bases between. Germline V gene data show CDR1 as SQVTM and CDR2 as ANQGSEA. The DNA for the CDR3 is TGCAGCGTGGCAGTTGACAGGATCTACGAGCAGTACTTC. Translated: CSVAVDRIYEQYF.

This clonotype was recorded once. V usage is TRBV7-2 and J usage is TRBJ2-7; D call uncertain. The CDR3 is 15 amino acids. From germline, CDR1 is SGHTA and CDR2 FQGNSA. The germline V and J ends were trimmed by 1 base and 3 bases, with 13 bases remaining between them. The CDR3 DNA sequence: TGTGCCAGCAGCTTAGAGCATGGCCTGTTCTACGAGCAGTACTTC. Its protein is CASSLEHGLFYEQYF.

The chain carries TRBV28 and TRBJ2-1; no definite D call. The V end was cut by 7 bases, the J end by 0 bases, with 10 bases between. CDR3 length: 14 amino acids. The germline V gene has CDR1 MDHEN and CDR2 SYDVKM. CDR3 nucleotides: TGTGCCAGCATCTTAGGTAGCTCCTACAATGAGCAGTTCTTC. This codes for CASILGSSYNEQFF.

This chain joins TRBV15 and TRBJ2-4; TRBD1 might be the D (7 bases). The V gene's germline CDR1 is LNHNV and CDR2 YYDKDF (reference sequence). The CDR3 consists of 16 residues. V lost 0 bases and J lost 7, with 16 bases in between. Here the CDR3 DNA reads TGTGCCACCAGCAGAGATCCCATGGCAGGGGGGAACATTCAGTACTTC. It specifies CATSRDPMAGGNIQYF.

Only a few counts were recorded for this clonotype. CDR3 in amino acids: CASSPLGEQFF. In DNA form, the CDR3 reads TGTGCCAGCAGCCCTTTGGGTGAGCAGTTCTTC. V usage is TRBV4-2 and J usage is TRBJ2-1; D gene unclear. CDR1 and CDR2 from the germline V gene are LGHNA and YNFKEQ. Trimming stripped 4 bases from V and 9 bases from J, with 7 bases between. CDR3 length: 11 residues.

This chain links TRBV7-2 with TRBJ2-3; the D gene is possibly TRBD1 (6 bases). The CDR3 extends over 14 amino acids. Germline loops: CDR1 SGHTA, CDR2 FQGNSA. V was pared by 6 bases and J by 1 base, with 11 bases between. This CDR3 reads CASSQYRGTDTQYF. Here the CDR3 DNA reads TGTGCCAGCAGTCAGTACAGGGGCACAGATACGCAGTATTTT.

This rearrangement joins TRBV2 to TRBJ2-7; 8 bases match TRBD1. The CDR3 length is 15 residues. The V and J ends lost 5 bases and 3 bases, in that order; junction bases with no gene match: 9. CDR1 SNHLY and CDR2 FYNNEI come from the germline V gene. CDR3 coding DNA: TGTGCCAGCAGTCCAGGACAGGGAGAACTCTACGAGCAGTACTTC. Protein: CASSPGQGELYEQYF.

This clonotype has just a few counts. The V gene is TRBV7-2, the J gene TRBJ2-5, with D unclear. CDR3 length: 14 amino acids. Trimming cost V 0 bases and J 0 bases, with 5 bases left between them. The germline gives CDR1 SGHTA, CDR2 FQGNSA. The CDR3 protein is CASSLARNQETQYF. CDR3 nucleotide sequence: TGTGCCAGCAGCTTAGCCAGAAACCAAGAGACCCAGTACTTC.

This clonotype was counted between two and nine times. This chain uses TRBV6-5 with TRBJ2-3, with 11 nucleotides matching TRBD2. V was clipped by 6 bases and J by 5 bases; unmatched bases: 10. Germline V gives CDR1 MNHEY, CDR2 SVGAGI. The CDR3 totals 16 residues. The CDR3 coding sequence is TGTGCCAGCAGACCCCTTAGCGGGGGGGCGGGAGATACGCAGTATTTT. This encodes CASRPLSGGAGDTQYF.

V is TRBV24-1 and J is TRBJ2-3; D is unclear. Looked up from germline, CDR1 is KGHDR and CDR2 is SFDVKD. V lost 7 bases and J lost 4, with 5 bases in between. The CDR3 is 11 residues long. This chain's CDR3 is CATRGSDTQYF. The CDR3 DNA sequence: TGTGCCACCAGGGGGTCAGATACGCAGTATTTT.